One and the same sample provided the 32 T cell receptor delta chains below, sequenced in a study of gamma-delta T cells after stem cell transplantation. TCRdb re-identified clones in the RT-PCR reads via CATT. The sample lists around 2,700 delta-chain clones, 25% to 35% seen once, with roughly 32% in the top ten. The sequenced sample was gamma-delta T cells. The receptor set was obtained from a human donor. It is not recorded whose cells these are; they may come from a transplant donor.

The chain links TRDV3 to TRDJ1; weak D call: TRDD3 (5 bases). The V end lost 5 bases, the J end lost 0 bases, and 25 bases lay between the germline ends. This CDR3 has 17 amino acids. CDR1 and CDR2 from the germline V gene are TVYSNPD and GDNSRS (reference sequence). This CDR3 is CATWGGFWLPYTDKLIF. CDR3 DNA sequence: TGTGCCACTTGGGGTGGATTTTGGCTGCCGTACACCGATAAACTCATCTTT. The full variable domain, with the rest looked up from reference TRDV3 and TRDJ1, is CDKVTQSSPDQTVASGSEVVLLCTYDTVYSNPDLFWYRIRPDYSFQFVFYGDNSRSEGADFTQGRFSVKHILTQKAFHLVISPVRTEDSATYYCATWGGFWLPYTDKLIFGKGTRVTVEP.

A few counts support this clone. This CDR3 is also generated by other DNA sequences in the sample. The V and J genes are TRDV2 and TRDJ1; 13 positions match TRDD3. Germline CDR1 GEAIGNYY, CDR2 EKD. The CDR3 covers 19 residues. V gave up 4 bases and J gave up 3 bases; unmatched junction bases: 16. CDR3 region: CACEPLVLGDTVDADKLIF. CDR3 bases: TGTGCCTGTGAGCCTCTTGTACTGGGGGATACGGTCGACGCCGATAAACTCATCTTT.

In this sample, this clone is medium-sized. The chain combines TRDV2 with TRDJ1, with 13 bases lining up with TRDD3. There are 16 residues in the CDR3. The germline CDR1 and CDR2 sequences are GEAIGNYY and EKD. V lost 3 bases to trimming and J lost 3 bases; unmatched junction nucleotides: 6. For the CDR3, the DNA is TGTGCCTGTGACTTACTGGGGGATACGAGCGCCGATAAACTCATCTTT. Translation gives CACDLLGDTSADKLIF.

The gene calls are TRDV2 and TRDJ1; D might be TRDD3 (5 bases). The CDR3 is made up of 13 amino acids. Germline V gene data show CDR1 as GEAIGNYY and CDR2 as EKD. Deletions cut 3 bases from V and 4 bases from J, with 11 bases between. CDR3 residues: CACDGLGDDKLIF. The CDR3 DNA sequence: TGTGCCTGTGACGGTCTCGGGGACGATAAACTCATCTTT.

This clone has more than one count but fewer than ten. V gene TRDV2 combines with J gene TRDJ1; the D gene is possibly TRDD3 (6 bases). With 0 bases removed from V and 8 bases from J, the gap between germline ends came to 15 bases. Germline V gene data show CDR1 as GEAIGNYY and CDR2 as EKD. This CDR3 contains 14 residues. CDR3 region: CACDTVGGQRKLIF. The CDR3 region has the DNA TGTGCCTGTGACACCGTGGGGGGACAACGAAAACTCATCTTT.

As regards this clone: Other nucleotide sequences from this sample produce the same CDR3. V usage is TRDV1 and J usage is TRDJ1; a weak D match, TRDD2 (6 bases). The germline V gene has CDR1 TSWWSYY and CDR2 QGS. Trimming pared 4 bases from V and 7 bases from J, leaving 25 bases between. This CDR3 contains 17 residues. CDR3 bases: TGTGCTCTTGGGGCCCACTTCCTTTGGTACCTAACTGGTAAACTCATCTTT. Encoded protein: CALGAHFLWYLTGKLIF.

Notes on this clone: A junction boundary mismatches the germline segment, possibly from a read error. V and J are TRDV2 and TRDJ1; D is perhaps TRDD3 (6 bases). The CDR3 consists of 15 residues. Germline V gives CDR1 GEAIGNYY, CDR2 EKD. In nucleotides, the CDR3 is TGTGCCTGTGATTCCTTGGGGATGCTCACCGATAACCTCATCTTT. The encoded protein is CACDSLGMLTDNLIF.

The chain joins TRDV2 to TRDJ1; a weak D match, TRDD3 (5 bases). This CDR3 is built from 14 residues. Per germline, CDR1 GEAIGNYY and CDR2 EKD. The V gene lost 2 bases and the J gene lost 0 bases, with 9 bases spanning the gap. The CDR3 region is CACDIPGDTDKLIF. The DNA for the CDR3 is TGTGCCTGTGACATACCGGGGGACACCGATAAACTCATCTTT.

V is TRDV2 and J is TRDJ1; 8 nucleotides line up with TRDD3. This CDR3 is 16 amino acids long. V lost 3 bases and J lost 2; bases outside the gene matches: 10. Germline assignment: CDR1 GEAIGNYY and CDR2 EKD. CDR3 nucleotides: TGTGCCTGTGACGCCATGGGACTGGGGGGGACCGATAAACTCATCTTT. It translates to CACDAMGLGGTDKLIF.

The chain joins TRDV3 to TRDJ1; 11 bases line up with TRDD3. The CDR3 consists of 18 residues. V shed 1 base and J 0 bases; nucleotides not matched to a gene: 13. Germline V gene lookup returns CDR1 TVYSNPD and CDR2 GDNSRS (reference sequence). The CDR3 DNA reads TGTGCCTTTAAGTGTCTCGATGGGGGATACGGGGACACCGATAAACTCATCTTT. Its translation is CAFKCLDGGYGDTDKLIF. The entire variable domain, with the rest obtained from reference TRDV3 and TRDJ1, is as follows: CDKVTQSSPDQTVASGSEVVLLCTYDTVYSNPDLFWYRIRPDYSFQFVFYGDNSRSEGADFTQGRFSVKHILTQKAFHLVISPVRTEDSATYYCAFKCLDGGYGDTDKLIFGKGTRVTVEP.

By sample fraction, this clone is medium-sized. The rearrangement links TRDV2 to TRDJ1; D possibly corresponds to TRDD3 (5 bases). Trimming left V 1 base short and J 0 bases short, with 17 bases between. Germline V gives CDR1 GEAIGNYY, CDR2 EKD. CDR3 size: 17 residues. CDR3 in DNA: TGTGCCTGTGACACTGTCAGTGGGGCCTTGTACACCGATAAACTCATCTTT. Amino acid sequence: CACDTVSGALYTDKLIF.

This clone was seen more than once but under ten times. This may be a read error: a much more frequent sequence differs by one nucleotide. This rearrangement joins TRDV2 to TRDJ1; D unclear. The CDR3 runs to 20 residues. Trimming shortened V by 3 bases and J by 0 bases, and 28 bases separated the two germline ends. Germline CDR1 GEAIGNYY, CDR2 EKD. The CDR3 here is CACDSLEAGVGEKYTDKLIF. The CDR3 nucleotides are TGTGCCTGTGACTCCCTAGAAGCAGGCGTAGGAGAAAAGTACACCGATAAACTCATCTTT.

Concerning this clone itself: The same CDR3 also results from other DNA sequences found in this sample. The rearrangement joins TRDV2 to TRDJ2; 11 nucleotides align to TRDD3. The germline gives CDR1 GEAIGNYY, CDR2 EKD. Trimming cost V 0 bases and J 6 bases; bases outside gene matches: 20. The CDR3 totals 21 residues. CDR3 sequence reads: CACDTVASPLGLGDTSAQLFF. CDR3 nucleotide sequence: TGTGCCTGTGACACCGTTGCCTCCCCCCTAGGTCTGGGGGATACATCAGCACAACTCTTCTTT.

This clone has just a few counts. The genes are TRDV1 and TRDJ4, with 11 bases fitting TRDD3. Germline loops: CDR1 TSWWSYY, CDR2 QGS. The V and J ends lost 1 base and 1 base, in that order; junction bases with no gene match: 23. The CDR3 has 22 amino acids. The CDR3 region is CALGEPYFLPWVLGDTLRPLIF. For the CDR3, the DNA is TGTGCTCTTGGGGAACCCTATTTCCTACCCTGGGTGTTGGGGGATACGCTCAGACCCCTGATCTTT.

This clone has only a few counts. This sequence joins TRDV2 and TRDJ3; D might be TRDD3 (5 bases). V was clipped by 1 base and J by 3 bases, with 12 bases between them. The length of the CDR3 is 17 residues. Germline loops: CDR1 GEAIGNYY, CDR2 EKD. CDR3 nucleotides: TGTGCCTGTGACACTCCTGCCGGGGACTGGGACACCCGACAGATGTTTTTC. It translates to CACDTPAGDWDTRQMFF.

The CDR3 bases are TGTGCCTGTGACACCGTACTGGGGGATCTTCCCCGCTCCTGGGACACCCGACAGATGTTTTTC. This encodes CACDTVLGDLPRSWDTRQMFF. This chain joins TRDV2 and TRDJ3, with TRDD3 matching 10 bases. Trimming removed 0 bases from V and 0 bases from J; junction bases left unmatched: 10. This CDR3 is built from 21 residues. Germline CDR1 reads GEAIGNYY; CDR2 reads EKD.

The genes are TRDV2 and TRDJ1, with 11 bases matching TRDD3. V shed 3 bases, J shed 9 bases, and the junction held 8 bases outside the gene matches. The germline V gene has CDR1 GEAIGNYY and CDR2 EKD. CDR3 length: 14 residues. The CDR3 sequence is CACDPLLGDKELIF. CDR3 DNA: TGTGCCTGTGACCCACTACTGGGGGATAAAGAACTCATCTTT.

About this clone: A much larger clone differs from this one at a single base, so this may be a read error. This specimen includes other DNA sequences encoding the same CDR3. This chain connects TRDV2 to TRDJ3; TRDD3 matches 13 bases. CDR1 and CDR2 from the germline V gene are GEAIGNYY and EKD. The CDR3 length is 20 residues. The CDR3 DNA reads TGTGCCTGTGACACCGTACTGGGGGATACGAGCTCCTGTGACACCCGACAGATGTTTTTC. Translated, it gives CACDTVLGDTSSCDTRQMFF.

This clone has only one observation. The CDR3 loop reads CACDTVPGDTPDKLIF. CDR3 nucleotides: TGTGCCTGTGACACCGTACCGGGGGATACGCCCGATAAACTCATCTTT. The chain joins TRDV2 to TRDJ1, with TRDD3 identical over 10 bases. The germline V gene has CDR1 GEAIGNYY and CDR2 EKD. The CDR3 has 16 residues. V lost 0 bases and J lost 3; bases outside the gene matches: 6.

The chain recombines TRDV2 with TRDJ1; TRDD3 matches 9 bases. Germline V lookup: CDR1 GEAIGNYY, CDR2 EKD. Trimming cost V 1 base and J 1 base; bases outside gene matches: 24. This CDR3 is 22 amino acids long. CDR3 in amino acids: CACDTLPSPHPKTGGTTDKLIF. The DNA for the CDR3 is TGTGCCTGTGACACATTACCCTCGCCCCACCCGAAAACTGGGGGAACCACCGATAAACTCATCTTT.

The chain joins TRDV1 to TRDJ1, with D unclear. The germline gives CDR1 TSWWSYY, CDR2 QGS. V was clipped by 1 base and J by 3 bases, with 18 bases between them. The CDR3 has 17 residues. CDR3: CALGEPGRRNGSDKLIF. CDR3 DNA: TGTGCTCTTGGGGAACCGGGCAGACGGAATGGCTCCGATAAACTCATCTTT.

The rearrangement links TRDV2 to TRDJ1, with D uncertain. This CDR3 has 16 residues. From germline, CDR1 is GEAIGNYY and CDR2 EKD. Trimming took 0 bases from V and 2 from J, leaving 15 bases between them. The DNA for the CDR3 is TGTGCCTGTGACACCGTAGGGGCTGACCGGACCGATAAACTCATCTTT. Translation gives CACDTVGADRTDKLIF.

As DNA, the CDR3 is TGTGCAGCAAGCGCGTCCCCAAACTGGGGGATAATCCCCCTCTCCTGGGACACCCGACAGATGTTTTTC. Translation: CAASASPNWGIIPLSWDTRQMFF. The gene calls are TRAV29/DV5 and TRDJ3; 11 bases align to TRDD3. J lost 0 bases, V lost 0 bases, and 17 bases had no gene match. Germline values: CDR1 NSMFDY, CDR2 ISSIKDK. The CDR3 runs to 23 residues.

This clone was detected only a few times. A far larger clone is one nucleotide away, so this likely arose from a read error. Other DNA variants within this sample encode the same CDR3. Written as DNA, the CDR3 is TGTGCCTGTGACACATTAGGGGTCGGAATGCGAGAAGATAAGCTCATCTTT. Translating it yields CACDTLGVGMREDKLIF. The chain carries TRDV2 and TRDJ1; no clear D gene. Germline V gene lookup returns CDR1 GEAIGNYY and CDR2 EKD. The CDR3 has 17 residues.

This clone is labeled large. A far larger clone lies a single base away; this is likely a read error. At the DNA level, this CDR3 is encoded by other sequences in the same sample as well. J is TRDJ3 and V is TRDV2, with D unresolved. Germline V gene data show CDR1 as GEAIGNYY and CDR2 as EKD. The CDR3 length is 25 residues. Trimming shortened V by 0 bases and J by 1 base, and 33 bases separated the two germline ends. The CDR3 loop is CACDTVSGWVTPLRLSSWDTRQMFF. The CDR3 DNA reads as TGTGCCTGTGACACCGTGAGTGGATGGGTGACCCCGCTTCGTTTATCGTCCTGGGACACCCGACAGATGTTTTTC.

This clone showed up just a few times. The chain is built from TRDV1 and TRDJ1; D is uncertain. Germline V CDR1 and CDR2: TSWWSYY, QGS. This CDR3 has 20 amino acids. Trimming pared 2 bases from V and 1 base from J, leaving 26 bases between. CDR3 DNA: TGTGCTCTTGGGGAAAGGCGCCCCCACCGACGCATGTTCGGCACCGATAAACTCATCTTT. This encodes CALGERRPHRRMFGTDKLIF.

This clone appeared a few times. The CDR3 loop is CALGDIGWESKLIF. The CDR3 region has the DNA TGTGCTCTTGGAGACATTGGGTGGGAGTCAAAACTCATCTTT. This rearrangement joins TRDV1 to TRDJ1, with D uncertain. This CDR3 is 14 amino acids long. Germline loops: CDR1 TSWWSYY, CDR2 QGS. The V and J ends lost 6 bases and 8 bases respectively, with 19 bases between them.

Within the sample, this clone is large. The same CDR3 arises from other DNA sequences in this sample as well. This chain connects TRDV2 to TRDJ1; 7 bases line up with TRDD3. Germline V gives CDR1 GEAIGNYY, CDR2 EKD. This CDR3 has 14 residues. V shed 2 bases and J 0 bases; nucleotides not matched to a gene: 2. The CDR3 is CACDNLGDTDKLIF. The CDR3 DNA reads as TGTGCCTGTGACAACCTGGGGGACACCGATAAACTCATCTTT.

This clone came up a few times. A read error is likely here: a far larger clone is one base away. The V call is TRDV2, the J call TRDJ1; D remains ambiguous. Trimming left V 0 bases short and J 1 base short, with 8 bases between. The CDR3 has 14 amino acids. Germline assignment: CDR1 GEAIGNYY and CDR2 EKD. Here the CDR3 reads CACDTVSSTDKLIF. The CDR3 DNA sequence: TGTGCCTGTGACACCGTAAGTAGCACCGATAAACTCATCTTT.

The gene calls are TRDV2 and TRDJ3, with 10 bases lining up with TRDD3. The CDR3 is 24 residues long. V shed 3 bases and J 2 bases; nucleotides not matched to a gene: 24. Germline CDR1 and CDR2: GEAIGNYY and EKD. Here the CDR3 reads CACDSVHTGGSNTGYTWDTRQMFF. The CDR3 DNA reads TGTGCCTGTGACTCCGTGCATACTGGGGGATCCAATACCGGCTATACCTGGGACACCCGACAGATGTTTTTC.

This chain joins TRDV1 and TRDJ1, with D perhaps TRDD2 (8 bases). Trimming cost V 0 bases and J 10 bases, with 33 bases left between them. CDR3 size: 20 residues. Germline V gene data show CDR1 as TSWWSYY and CDR2 as QGS. The CDR3 here is CALGELGGRFLPRTGVGLIF. The CDR3 DNA sequence: TGTGCTCTTGGGGAACTGGGGGGGCGCTTCCTACCTCGTACTGGGGTGGGACTCATCTTT.

This clone was picked up a small number of times. A read error may be the cause here, since a much bigger clone is one base away. CDR3 protein: CAYDSLTGKSDKLIF. The CDR3 DNA reads TGTGCCTATGATTCCCTTACTGGGAAGTCCGATAAACTCATCTTT. This chain joins TRDV2 and TRDJ1, with D possibly matching TRDD3 (6 bases). The CDR3 covers 15 residues. V lost 8 bases to trimming and J lost 3 bases, with 21 bases between them. From germline, CDR1 is GEAIGNYY and CDR2 EKD.